Following are 26 T cell receptor beta chains from one sample sequenced in a study of blood T cell repertoires in COVID-19. Generated by immunoSEQ multiplex PCR, the TCRdb table keeps only in-frame clones and is missing some. Of about 74,000 clones listed, approximately 86% are singletons. Sequencing input: peripheral blood. The receptors derive from a woman older than 75 with active or convalescent COVID-19.

V gene TRBV5-4 combines with J gene TRBJ1-2; no firm D call. CDR1 is SGHNT and CDR2 is YYREEE in the germline V gene (reference sequence). This CDR3 region has 13 residues. Trimming removed 1 base at V and 8 bases at J, with 12 bases between. The CDR3 DNA follows: TGTGCCAGCAGCTTGCGGTCAACTCTGGGCTACACCTTC. Its translation: CASSLRSTLGYTF.

This clone has just a few counts. The chain is built from TRBV7-9 and TRBJ1-2; 7 nucleotides agree with TRBD1. This CDR3 has 13 residues. CDR1 and CDR2 (germline): SEHNR, FQNEAQ (reference sequence). V gave up 4 bases and J gave up 4 bases; unmatched junction bases: 3. The CDR3 coding sequence is TGTGCCAGCAGCTCGACAGGGATCTATGGCTACACCTTC. It codes for CASSSTGIYGYTF.

The chain recombines TRBV30 with TRBJ1-2, with 8 bases matching TRBD1. The CDR3 extends over 13 amino acids. CDR1 and CDR2 (germline): GTSNPN, SVGIG (reference sequence). The trim removed 7 bases at V and 8 bases at J, leaving 12 bases unmatched. The CDR3 protein is CAFGSQGARGYTF. Here the CDR3 DNA reads TGTGCCTTCGGATCGCAGGGGGCGCGCGGCTACACCTTC.

The genes are TRBV5-1 and TRBJ2-5; weak D call: TRBD2 (5 bases). Germline loops: CDR1 SGHRS, CDR2 YFSETQ. The V end was cut by 4 bases, the J end by 5 bases, with 15 bases between. The CDR3 runs 14 residues. CDR3 loop: CASSPGNSGETQYF. CDR3 DNA: TGCGCCAGCAGCCCCGGGAACTCGGGGGAGACCCAGTACTTC.

The chain employs TRBV18 and TRBJ1-2, with 7 bases matching TRBD1. The length of the CDR3 is 15 residues. Germline CDR1 and CDR2: KGHSH and LQKENI. Trimming took 3 bases from V and 0 from J; bases not matched to a gene: 4. CDR3 DNA sequence: TGTGCCAGCTCACCTGCGGGACAGACTAACTATGGCTACACCTTC. Amino acid sequence: CASSPAGQTNYGYTF.

A single count supports this clone. The chain employs TRBV7-3 and TRBJ2-1; the D gene is possibly TRBD1 (6 bases). V was clipped by 5 bases and J by 1 base, with 12 bases between them. Germline CDR1 SGHTA, CDR2 FQGTGA. The CDR3 is 15 residues long. DNA of the CDR3: TGTGCCAGCAGCCCGGAAGGGGGATCCTACAATGAGCAGTTCTTC. This codes for CASSPEGGSYNEQFF.

This clone appeared a single time. The chain links TRBV4-1 to TRBJ2-1; 14 nucleotides match TRBD2. The germline V gene has CDR1 MGHRA and CDR2 YSYEKL. J was trimmed by 15 bases and V by 2 bases; bases with no gene match: 12. This CDR3 has 16 residues. CDR3 sequence reads: CASSQPLTSGGARPFF. The CDR3 nucleotides are TGCGCCAGCAGCCAACCTCTGACTAGCGGGGGGGCCCGTCCGTTCTTC.

This rearrangement joins TRBV7-2 to TRBJ1-2, with a tentative D call TRBD1 (5 bases). This CDR3 is built from 14 residues. Per the germline V gene, CDR1 is SGHTA and CDR2 is FQGNSA. V dropped 5 bases and J dropped 7 bases, with 17 bases sitting between them. The CDR3 loop reads CASSPDSPGGGYTF. Here the CDR3 DNA reads TGTGCCAGCAGCCCAGACAGTCCCGGGGGTGGCTACACCTTC.

This clone has more than one count but fewer than ten. V usage is TRBV7-9 and J usage is TRBJ2-1, with TRBD2 matching 10 bases. CDR3 length: 16 amino acids. Germline values: CDR1 SEHNR, CDR2 FQNEAQ (reference sequence). V gave up 6 bases and J gave up 4 bases; unmatched junction bases: 9. The CDR3 loop reads CASRSSGRAVYNEQFF. The CDR3 region has the DNA TGTGCCAGCAGGTCAAGCGGGAGGGCCGTGTACAATGAGCAGTTCTTC.

The chain employs TRBV5-4 and TRBJ2-3, with a tentative D call TRBD1 (6 bases). The germline V gene encodes CDR1 SGHNT and CDR2 YYREEE (reference sequence). The CDR3 length is 14 residues. V lost 1 base and J 3 bases, leaving 9 bases between the germline ends. CDR3 residues: CASSLQGLTDTQYF. CDR3 bases: TGTGCCAGCAGCTTGCAGGGGCTAACAGATACGCAGTATTTT.

This clone appeared once. The chain is built from TRBV11-3 and TRBJ2-7; no clear D. CDR3 size: 12 residues. Trimming removed 4 bases at V and 3 bases at J, with 7 bases between. Germline-derived CDR1 and CDR2 are SGHNT and YENEEA. CDR3 amino acids: CASSSTVYEQYF. Written as DNA, the CDR3 is TGTGCCAGCAGCTCCACAGTCTACGAGCAGTACTTC.

This clone appeared once. J is TRBJ1-4 and V is TRBV5-1; TRBD1 aligns across 8 bases. J gave up 1 base and V 8 bases, and 7 bases lay outside the gene matches. The germline CDR1 and CDR2 sequences are SGHRS and YFSETQ. This CDR3 is built from 15 residues. The DNA of the CDR3 is TGCGCCAGTAAATTCGGGACAGGAACTAATGAAAAACTGTTTTTT. This gives the protein CASKFGTGTNEKLFF.

This chain joins TRBV2 and TRBJ1-4; possibly TRBD1 for D (6 bases). The CDR3 length is 15 residues. Trimming left V 2 bases short and J 5 bases short, with 12 bases between. Germline assignment: CDR1 SNHLY and CDR2 FYNNEI. The chain's CDR3 is CASSENGQTNEKLFF. The CDR3 DNA reads as TGTGCCAGCAGTGAAAACGGACAGACGAATGAAAAACTGTTTTTT. The whole variable domain, remainder taken from reference TRBV2 and TRBJ1-4, is EPEVTQTPSHQVTQMGQEVILRCVPISNHLYFYWYRQILGQKVEFLVSFYNNEISEKSEIFDDQFSVERPDGSNFTLKIRSTKLEDSAMYFCASSENGQTNEKLFFGSGTQLSVL.

The chain is built from TRBV3-1 (or the pseudogene TRBV3-2) and TRBJ1-2; D is ambiguous. The CDR3 is made up of 15 amino acids. V lost 0 bases and J 2 bases, leaving 10 bases between the germline ends. Germline values: CDR1 LGHDT, CDR2 YNNKEL (reference sequence). The CDR3 protein is CASSQDWVQNYGYTF. In DNA, the CDR3 is TGTGCCAGCAGCCAAGATTGGGTACAGAACTATGGCTACACCTTC.

The V and J genes are TRBV3-1 (or the pseudogene TRBV3-2) and TRBJ2-2, with 9 nucleotides matching TRBD2. The germline gives CDR1 LGHDT, CDR2 YNNKEL (reference sequence). The CDR3 has 15 residues. The V gene end was trimmed by 3 bases and the J gene end by 4 bases; junction bases not matched to a gene: 3. Here the CDR3 reads CASSQGLAFTGELFF. DNA of the CDR3: TGTGCCAGCAGCCAGGGACTAGCATTCACCGGGGAGCTGTTTTTT.

This sequence joins TRBV19 and TRBJ2-7, with a tentative D call TRBD1 (6 bases). CDR3 size: 13 residues. Deletions cut 3 bases from V and 2 bases from J, with 8 bases between. Germline V gives CDR1 LNHDA, CDR2 SQIVND (reference sequence). In DNA form, the CDR3 reads TGTGCCAGTAGTATGGGGACACCCTACGAGCAGTACTTC. This gives the protein CASSMGTPYEQYF.

This sequence joins TRBV7-3 and TRBJ2-2, with 11 bases identical to TRBD2. CDR3 length: 16 residues. Germline V gene sequence: CDR1 SGHTA, CDR2 FQGTGA. Trimming removed 5 bases from V and 1 base from J; junction bases left unmatched: 3. CDR3 DNA sequence: TGTGCCAGCAGCCGAGGGACTAGCGGGAACACCGGGGAGCTGTTTTTT. It yields the protein CASSRGTSGNTGELFF.

CDR3 in amino acids: CASSQGGHEQYF. In DNA, the CDR3 is TGTGCCAGCAGCCAGGGAGGTCACGAGCAGTACTTC. The rearrangement joins TRBV6-2 or TRBV6-3 to TRBJ2-7; TRBD2 might be the D (6 bases). With 6 bases removed from V and 5 bases from J, the gap between germline ends came to 11 bases. This CDR3 region has 12 residues. Per germline, CDR1 MNHEY and CDR2 SVGEGT.

The gene calls are TRBV5-6 and TRBJ2-2; 7 bases agree with TRBD1. The germline V gene has CDR1 SGHDT and CDR2 YYEEEE. The J segment lost 4 bases and the V segment lost 2 bases, leaving 5 bases of the junction unmatched. The CDR3 is 15 residues long. The CDR3 nucleotides read TGTGCCAGCAGCTTAGGGGGCGGTGTCACCGGGGAGCTGTTTTTT. Translating it yields CASSLGGGVTGELFF.

V usage is TRBV18 and J usage is TRBJ1-1; TRBD1 aligns across 7 bases. Germline V CDR1 and CDR2: KGHSH, LQKENI. CDR3 length: 17 amino acids. V shed 4 bases and J 7 bases; nucleotides not matched to a gene: 18. The CDR3 bases are TGTGCCAGCTCACGAAAGACAGGCAGGGGGGACCGAGTTGAAGCTTTCTTT. Its protein product is CASSRKTGRGDRVEAFF.

The gene calls are TRBV24-1 and TRBJ1-1; 10 bases are shared with TRBD1. There are 14 residues in the CDR3. V shed 5 bases, J shed 7 bases, and the junction held 6 bases outside the gene matches. CDR1 and CDR2 from the germline V gene are KGHDR and SFDVKD. CDR3 nucleotide sequence: TGTGCCACCAGTGGGCCCGGACAGGGGGATGAAGCTTTCTTT. Its protein is CATSGPGQGDEAFF.

The chain joins TRBV4-3 to TRBJ2-3; 13 bases line up with TRBD2. This CDR3 spans 15 amino acids. J was trimmed by 4 bases and V by 9 bases; bases with no gene match: 7. The germline gives CDR1 LGHNA, CDR2 YSLEER. This CDR3 is CASPRTSGSADTQYF. CDR3 nucleotides: TGCGCCAGTCCCCGGACTAGCGGGAGTGCAGATACGCAGTATTTT.

The chain combines TRBV6-2 or TRBV6-3 with TRBJ1-5, with 8 bases identical to TRBD1. Losses at the gene ends were 4 bases for V and 2 bases for J; bases not matched to a gene: 1. The CDR3 is 14 residues long. Germline-derived CDR1 and CDR2 are MNHEY and SVGEGT. DNA of the CDR3: TGTGCCAGCAGTTGGGGACAGGGCAATCAGCCCCAGCATTTT. This codes for CASSWGQGNQPQHF.

The V call is TRBV6-4, the J call TRBJ2-5; TRBD2 aligns across 10 bases. CDR1 and CDR2 (germline): MRHNA, SNTAGT. The J segment lost 1 base and the V segment lost 3 bases, leaving 2 bases of the junction unmatched. The CDR3 is 15 residues long. The CDR3 DNA sequence: TGTGCCAGCAGTGAACTAGCGGGGATCCAAGAGACCCAGTACTTC. Its translation: CASSELAGIQETQYF.

The genes are TRBV6-6 and TRBJ2-3; possible D gene TRBD1, 5 bases. The CDR3 consists of 15 residues. V shed 5 bases and J shed 0 bases, with 12 bases lying between them. CDR1 MNHNY and CDR2 SVGAGI come from the germline V gene (reference sequence). CDR3 bases: TGTGCCAGCAGTCGAGGTAGGGGAAGCACAGATACGCAGTATTTT. Translating it yields CASSRGRGSTDTQYF.

The chain uses TRBV2 and TRBJ2-5; a possible D gene is TRBD2 (6 bases). With 1 base removed from V and 4 bases from J, the gap between germline ends came to 10 bases. The CDR3 extends over 14 amino acids. The germline gives CDR1 SNHLY, CDR2 FYNNEI. This CDR3 is CASSEGRGGETQYF. Here the CDR3 DNA reads TGTGCCAGCAGTGAAGGGCGGGGCGGAGAGACCCAGTACTTC.